This TCR beta chain was sequenced for a study of radiotherapy plus CTLA-4 blockade in lung cancer. Data came from immunoSEQ multiplex PCR; TCRdb stores just in-frame clones and leaves some out. The sample lists about 98,000 clones, 82% occurring once. The receptor's source is a human donor with non-small cell lung cancer who had a partial response to radiotherapy plus ipilimumab. Sequenced here: peripheral blood, sampled from a patient treated with radiotherapy plus ipilimumab.

CDR3 loop: CASSLAVTEAFF. CDR3 coding DNA: TGTGCCAGCAGTTTAGCGGTCACTGAAGCTTTCTTT. V gene TRBV28 combines with J gene TRBJ1-1; the D is unclear. Trimming took 2 bases from V and 4 from J, leaving 5 bases between them. Germline values: CDR1 MDHEN, CDR2 SYDVKM. The CDR3 is 12 amino acids. Full variable domain (outside the CDR3, taken from reference TRBV28 and TRBJ1-1): DVKVTQSSRYLVKRTGEKVFLECVQDMDHENMFWYRQDPGLGLRLIYFSYDVKMKEKGDIPEGYSVSREKKERFSLILESASTNQTSMYLCASSLAVTEAFFGQGTRLTVV.